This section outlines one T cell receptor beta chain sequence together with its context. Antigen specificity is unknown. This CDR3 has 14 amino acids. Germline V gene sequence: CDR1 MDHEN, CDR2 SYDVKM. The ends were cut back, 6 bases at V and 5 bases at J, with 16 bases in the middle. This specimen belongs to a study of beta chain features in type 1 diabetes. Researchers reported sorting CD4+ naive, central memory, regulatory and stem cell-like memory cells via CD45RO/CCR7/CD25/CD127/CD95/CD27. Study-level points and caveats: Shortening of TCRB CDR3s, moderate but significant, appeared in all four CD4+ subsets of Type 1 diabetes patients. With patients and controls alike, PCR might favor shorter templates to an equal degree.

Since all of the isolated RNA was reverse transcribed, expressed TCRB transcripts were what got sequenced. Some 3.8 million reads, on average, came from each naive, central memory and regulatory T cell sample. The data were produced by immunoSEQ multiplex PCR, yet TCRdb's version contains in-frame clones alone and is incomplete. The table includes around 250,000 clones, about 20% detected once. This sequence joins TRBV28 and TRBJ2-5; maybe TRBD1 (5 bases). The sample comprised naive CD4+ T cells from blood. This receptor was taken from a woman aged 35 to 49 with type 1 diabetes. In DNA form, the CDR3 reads TGTGCCAGCAGCCTCAGACAGATAGACGAGACCCAGTACTTC. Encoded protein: CASSLRQIDETQYF. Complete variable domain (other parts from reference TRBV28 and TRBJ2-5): DVKVTQSSRYLVKRTGEKVFLECVQDMDHENMFWYRQDPGLGLRLIYFSYDVKMKEKGDIPEGYSVSREKKERFSLILESASTNQTSMYLCASSLRQIDETQYFGPGTRLLVL.